This T cell receptor (beta chain) was found in a study of identical twins. The study, taken as a whole, reports: Twins' surplus sharing was weaker for beta out-of-frame sequences.

Addition of a universal primer site occurred through template switching, and cDNA carried unique molecular identifiers. One entry per CDR3 protein results from TCRdb running MiXCR on the 5' RACE reads. In the table there are approximately 590,000 distinct CDR3 sequences, 7.5% to 10% of which are singletons. This clonotype occurred a few times. What it binds is unknown. CDR3 size: 14 residues. Germline assignment: CDR1 SGHRS and CDR2 YFSETQ. The ends were cut back, 5 bases at V and 2 bases at J, with 14 bases in the middle. The same data also went into a second study, on yellow fever vaccine responses in identical twins.

The specimen was PBMCs. This clonotype was obtained from a woman under 30 in good health. The chain carries TRBV5-1 and TRBJ2-7, with D possibly being TRBD1 or TRBD2 (6 bases each). DNA of the CDR3: TGCGCCAGCAGGAGGCGGGACACCACCTACGAGCAGTACTTC. It is translated as CASRRRDTTYEQYF.